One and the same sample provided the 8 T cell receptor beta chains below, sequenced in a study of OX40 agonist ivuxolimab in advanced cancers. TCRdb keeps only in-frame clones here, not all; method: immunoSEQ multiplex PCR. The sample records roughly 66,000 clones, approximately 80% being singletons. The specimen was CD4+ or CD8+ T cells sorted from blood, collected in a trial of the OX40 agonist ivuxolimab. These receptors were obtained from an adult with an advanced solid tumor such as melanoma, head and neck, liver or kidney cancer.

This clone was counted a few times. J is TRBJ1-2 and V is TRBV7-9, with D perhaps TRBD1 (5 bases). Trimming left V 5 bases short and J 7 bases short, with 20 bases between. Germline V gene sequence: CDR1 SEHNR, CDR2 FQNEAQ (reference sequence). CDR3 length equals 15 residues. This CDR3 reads CASSPGTWGSGGYTF. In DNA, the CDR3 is TGTGCCAGCAGCCCCGGGACTTGGGGATCGGGTGGCTACACCTTC.

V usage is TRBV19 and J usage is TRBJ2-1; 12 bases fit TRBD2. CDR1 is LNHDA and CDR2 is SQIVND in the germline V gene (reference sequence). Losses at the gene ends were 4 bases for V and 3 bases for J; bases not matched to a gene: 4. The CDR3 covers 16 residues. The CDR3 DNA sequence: TGTGCCAGTAGTACCGGGACTAGCGGGTTCTACAATGAGCAGTTCTTC. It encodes CASSTGTSGFYNEQFF.

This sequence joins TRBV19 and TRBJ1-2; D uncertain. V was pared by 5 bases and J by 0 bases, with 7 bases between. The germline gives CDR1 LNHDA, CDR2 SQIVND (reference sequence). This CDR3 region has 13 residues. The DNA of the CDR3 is TGTGCCAGTAGTTTCCTCTCTAACTATGGCTACACCTTC. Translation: CASSFLSNYGYTF.

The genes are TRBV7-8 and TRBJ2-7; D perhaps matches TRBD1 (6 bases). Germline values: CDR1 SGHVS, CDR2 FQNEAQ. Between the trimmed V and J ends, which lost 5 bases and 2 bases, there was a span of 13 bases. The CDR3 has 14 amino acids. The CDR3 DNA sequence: TGTGCCAGCAGCACTCGCGAGGGGGCCTACGAGCAGTACGTC. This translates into CASSTREGAYEQYV.

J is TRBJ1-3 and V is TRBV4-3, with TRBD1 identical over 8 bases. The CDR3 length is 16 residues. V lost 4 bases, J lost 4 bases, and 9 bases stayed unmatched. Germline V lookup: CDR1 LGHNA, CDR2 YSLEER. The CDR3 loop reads CASSPGTGGYGNTIYF. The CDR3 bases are TGCGCCAGCAGCCCGGGTACAGGGGGGTACGGAAACACCATATATTTT.

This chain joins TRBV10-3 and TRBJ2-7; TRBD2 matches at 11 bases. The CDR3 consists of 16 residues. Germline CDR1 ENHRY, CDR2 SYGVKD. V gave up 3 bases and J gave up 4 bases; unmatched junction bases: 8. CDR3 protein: CAISDPVVAGGYEQYF. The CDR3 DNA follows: TGTGCCATCAGTGACCCAGTGGTAGCGGGAGGGTACGAGCAGTACTTC.

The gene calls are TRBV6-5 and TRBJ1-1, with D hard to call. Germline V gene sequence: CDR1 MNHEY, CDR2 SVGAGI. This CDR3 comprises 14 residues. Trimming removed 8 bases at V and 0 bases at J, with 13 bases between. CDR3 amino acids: CASQKDNLNTEAFF. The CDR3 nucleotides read TGTGCCAGCCAAAAAGATAACCTGAACACTGAAGCTTTCTTT.

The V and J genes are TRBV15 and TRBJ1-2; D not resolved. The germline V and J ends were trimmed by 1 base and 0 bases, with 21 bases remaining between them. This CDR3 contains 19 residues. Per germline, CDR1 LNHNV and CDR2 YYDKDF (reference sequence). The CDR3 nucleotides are TGTGCCACCAGCAGAGTCCCTTTCGCGGGGTCACCGACTAACTATGGCTACACCTTC. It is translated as CATSRVPFAGSPTNYGYTF.